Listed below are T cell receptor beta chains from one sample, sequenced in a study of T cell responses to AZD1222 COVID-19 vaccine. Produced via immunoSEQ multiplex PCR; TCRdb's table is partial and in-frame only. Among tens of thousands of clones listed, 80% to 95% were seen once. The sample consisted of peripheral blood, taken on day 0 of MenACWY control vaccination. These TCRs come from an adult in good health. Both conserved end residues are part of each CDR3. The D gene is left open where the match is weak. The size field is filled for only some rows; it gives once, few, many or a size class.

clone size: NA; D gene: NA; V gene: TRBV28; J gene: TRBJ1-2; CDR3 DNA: TGTGCCAGCAGGGGGCAGACAGGCAACCTTAACTATGGCTACACCTTC; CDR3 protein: CASRGQTGNLNYGYTF
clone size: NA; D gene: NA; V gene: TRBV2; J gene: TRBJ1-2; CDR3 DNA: TGTGCCAGCAGTGCTACAGGGAGCTATGGCTACACCTTC; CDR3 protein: CASSATGSYGYTF
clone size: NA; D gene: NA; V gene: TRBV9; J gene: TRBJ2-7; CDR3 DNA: TGTGCCAGCAGCGTAGCGGTGGGGGCCTACGAGCAGTACTTC; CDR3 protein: CASSVAVGAYEQYF
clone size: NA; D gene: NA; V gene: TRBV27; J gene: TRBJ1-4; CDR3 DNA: TGTGCCAGCAGTTTTCCGGGAGACAAACTGTTTTTT; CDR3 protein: CASSFPGDKLFF
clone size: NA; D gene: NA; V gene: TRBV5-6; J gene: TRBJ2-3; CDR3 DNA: TGTGCCAGCAGTCAGGGAGATACGCAGTATTTT; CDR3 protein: CASSQGDTQYF
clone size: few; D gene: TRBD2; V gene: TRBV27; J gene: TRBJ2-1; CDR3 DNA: TGTGCCAGCAGACCCAACCCCGGGACTAGCGGGACTAGCAATGAGCAGTTCTTC; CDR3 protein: CASRPNPGTSGTSNEQFF
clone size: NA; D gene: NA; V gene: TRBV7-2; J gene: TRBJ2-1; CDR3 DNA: TGTGCCAGCAGCTATAGTACAGGATCCTACAATGAGCAGTTCTTC; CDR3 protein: CASSYSTGSYNEQFF
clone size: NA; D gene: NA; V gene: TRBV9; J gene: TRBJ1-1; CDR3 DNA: TGTGCCAGTTCCGGGACCCGAGGGGAAGCTTTCTTT; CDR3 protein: CASSGTRGEAFF
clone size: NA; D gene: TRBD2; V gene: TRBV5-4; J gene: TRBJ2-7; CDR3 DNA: TGTGCCAGCAGCTTGGTAGGGCTAGCGGGCATCTCCTACGAGCAGTACTTC; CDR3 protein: CASSLVGLAGISYEQYF
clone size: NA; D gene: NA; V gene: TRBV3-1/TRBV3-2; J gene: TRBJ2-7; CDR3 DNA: TGTGCCAGCAGCCAAGAGGGGATATACGAGCAGTACTTC; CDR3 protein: CASSQEGIYEQYF
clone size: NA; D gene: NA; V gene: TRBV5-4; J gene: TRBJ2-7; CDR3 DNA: TGTGCCAGCAGCCGAGACTACGAGCAGTACTTC; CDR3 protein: CASSRDYEQYF
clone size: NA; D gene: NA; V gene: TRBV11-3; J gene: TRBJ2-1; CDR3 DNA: TGTGCCAGCAGCTTAGTCCCCTACAATGAGCAGTTCTTC; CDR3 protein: CASSLVPYNEQFF
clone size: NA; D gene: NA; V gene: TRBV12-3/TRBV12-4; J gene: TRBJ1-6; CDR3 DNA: TGTGCCAGCAGTCCTTCCCGGGATTCACCCCTCCACTTT; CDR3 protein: CASSPSRDSPLHF
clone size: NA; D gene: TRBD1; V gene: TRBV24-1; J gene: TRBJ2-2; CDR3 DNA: TGTGCCACCAGTGATGGTGTGACAGGGAGAGGGGAGCTGTTTTTT; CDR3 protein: CATSDGVTGRGELFF
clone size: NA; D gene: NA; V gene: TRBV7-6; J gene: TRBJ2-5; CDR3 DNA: TGTGCCAGCAGCTTAGGGGCAGGGGACTACCAAGAGACCCAGTACTTC; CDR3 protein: CASSLGAGDYQETQYF
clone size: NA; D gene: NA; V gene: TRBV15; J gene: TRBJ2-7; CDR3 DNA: TGTGCCACCAGCGCACAACCGGGACTCAACTACGAGCAGTACTTC; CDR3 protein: CATSAQPGLNYEQYF
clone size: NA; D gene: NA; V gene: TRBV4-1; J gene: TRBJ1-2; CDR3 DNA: TGCGCCAGCAGCCACCGACAGAGAGGACGCGGCTACACCTTC; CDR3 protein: CASSHRQRGRGYTF
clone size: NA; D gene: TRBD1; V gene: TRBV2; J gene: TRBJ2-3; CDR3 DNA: TGTGCCAGCAGCCCACTCCCACCGGGGACAGGGCACCTTCAGTATTTT; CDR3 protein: CASSPLPPGTGHLQYF
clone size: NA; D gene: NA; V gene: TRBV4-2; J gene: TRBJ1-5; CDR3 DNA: TGTGCCAGCAGCCAAGAAGGTCGGGCAGGGAAGCTTGGCAATCAGCCCCAGCATTTT; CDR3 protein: CASSQEGRAGKLGNQPQHF
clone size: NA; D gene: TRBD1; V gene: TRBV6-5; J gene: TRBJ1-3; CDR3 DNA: TGTGCCAGCAGAGGGACAGGATACTCTGGAAACACCATATATTTT; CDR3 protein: CASRGTGYSGNTIYF
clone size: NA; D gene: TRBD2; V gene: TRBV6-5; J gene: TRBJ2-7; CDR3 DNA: TGTGCCAGCAGTTACTCCCTCGGGACTAGTCAGGAGCAGTACTTC; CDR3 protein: CASSYSLGTSQEQYF
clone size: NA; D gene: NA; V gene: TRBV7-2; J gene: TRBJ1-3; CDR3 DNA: TGTGCCAGCAGCTTAGCCAACTCTGGAAACACCATATATTTT; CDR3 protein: CASSLANSGNTIYF